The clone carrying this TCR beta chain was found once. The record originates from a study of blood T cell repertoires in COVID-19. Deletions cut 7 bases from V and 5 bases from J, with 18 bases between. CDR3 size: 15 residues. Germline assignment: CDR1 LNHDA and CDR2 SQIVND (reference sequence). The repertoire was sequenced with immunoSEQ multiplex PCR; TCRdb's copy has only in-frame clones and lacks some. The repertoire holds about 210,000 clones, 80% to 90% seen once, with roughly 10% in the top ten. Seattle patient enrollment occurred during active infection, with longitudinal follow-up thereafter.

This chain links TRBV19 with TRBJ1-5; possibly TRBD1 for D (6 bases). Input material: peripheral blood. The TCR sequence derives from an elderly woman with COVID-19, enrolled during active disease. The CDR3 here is CASKWGHSGDQPQHF. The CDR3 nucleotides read TGTGCCAGTAAGTGGGGACACTCGGGCGATCAGCCCCAGCATTTT.